This T cell receptor beta chain derives from a study of blood T cell repertoires in COVID-19. Study-level information: COVID-19 samples from acute and convalescent phases originated in the United States, Italy and Spain. Nucleic acid was either cDNA or gDNA, and it came from T cells, B-cell-depleted T cells, or PBMCs.

The CDR3 runs 17 residues. Germline V gene lookup returns CDR1 SGHTA and CDR2 FQGTGA. V dropped 7 bases and J dropped 1 base, with 22 bases sitting between them. Original processing notes: Quantification of nucleated cells was approximated via reference gene primer amplification. Repertoires were generated with immunoSEQ multiplex PCR, while TCRdb's copy carries only in-frame clones and drops some. V and J calls plus clone size are reproduced from that table; the DNA served to infer D and trimming. Here the sample spans approximately 120,000 clones, around 80% being singletons. Sample: peripheral blood. The V and J genes are TRBV7-3 and TRBJ1-1, with D maybe TRBD1 (5 bases). This TCR was sampled from a human donor in a cohort sampled during active COVID-19. The CDR3: CASTRDGRAAGNTEAFF. Written as DNA, the CDR3 is TGTGCCAGCACCCGGGACGGCCGGGCAGCGGGGAACACTGAAGCTTTCTTT.